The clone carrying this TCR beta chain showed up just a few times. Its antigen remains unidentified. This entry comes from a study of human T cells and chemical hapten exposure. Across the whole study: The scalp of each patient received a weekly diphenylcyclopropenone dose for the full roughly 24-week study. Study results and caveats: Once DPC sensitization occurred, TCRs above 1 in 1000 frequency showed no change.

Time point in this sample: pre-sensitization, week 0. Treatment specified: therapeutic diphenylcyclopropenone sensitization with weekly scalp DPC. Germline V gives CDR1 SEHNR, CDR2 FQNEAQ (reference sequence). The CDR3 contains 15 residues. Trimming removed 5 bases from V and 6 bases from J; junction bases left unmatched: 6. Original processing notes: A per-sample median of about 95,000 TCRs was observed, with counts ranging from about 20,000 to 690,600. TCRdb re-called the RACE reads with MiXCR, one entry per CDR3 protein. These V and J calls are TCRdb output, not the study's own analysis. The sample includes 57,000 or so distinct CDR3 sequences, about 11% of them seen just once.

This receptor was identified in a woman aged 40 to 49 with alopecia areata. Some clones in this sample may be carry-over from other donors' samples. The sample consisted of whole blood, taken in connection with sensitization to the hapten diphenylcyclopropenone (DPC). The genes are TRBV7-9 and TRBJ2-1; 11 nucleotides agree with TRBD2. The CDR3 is CASSPGLAEFNEQFF. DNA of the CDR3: TGTGCCAGCAGCCCGGGACTAGCGGAATTCAATGAGCAGTTCTTC.